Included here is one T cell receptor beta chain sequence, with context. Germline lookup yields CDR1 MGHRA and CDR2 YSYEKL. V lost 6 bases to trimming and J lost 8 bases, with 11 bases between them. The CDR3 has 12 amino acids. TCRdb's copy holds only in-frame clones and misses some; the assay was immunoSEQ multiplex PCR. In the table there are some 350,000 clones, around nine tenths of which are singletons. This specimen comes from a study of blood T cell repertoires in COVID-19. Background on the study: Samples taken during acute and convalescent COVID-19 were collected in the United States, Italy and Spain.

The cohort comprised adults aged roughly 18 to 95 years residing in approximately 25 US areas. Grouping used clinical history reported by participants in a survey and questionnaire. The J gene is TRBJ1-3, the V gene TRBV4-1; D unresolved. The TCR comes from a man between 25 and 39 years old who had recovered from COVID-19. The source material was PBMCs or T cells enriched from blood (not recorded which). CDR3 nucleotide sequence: TGCGCCAGCAGTGGTCCGGGAGACACCATATATTTT. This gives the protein CASSGPGDTIYF.